Listed below are T cell receptor beta chains from one sample, sequenced in a study of T cell repertoires in cytomegalovirus infection. For these receptors, no antigen is known. TCRdb itself ran the reads through MiXCR, one entry per CDR3 protein. This table holds some 800,000 distinct CDR3 sequences, around 29% found once. This specimen consisted of cultured CD8+ T cells from PBMCs, obtained from culture after CMV antigen stimulation. The receptors derive from a human donor in good health (CMV status not recorded). Some clones in this sample may be carry-over from other donors' samples. Both conserved end residues are part of each CDR3. The D gene is left open where the match is weak. Expanded clones get a size class; other rows say once, few or many, or leave the size out.

d_call: TRBD1; j_call: TRBJ1-2; clone_size: NA; v_call: TRBV27; cdr3_nt: TGTGCCAGCAGTTTAACAGGGGGCATGGGCTATGGCTACACCTTC; cdr3_aa: CASSLTGGMGYGYTF
d_call: TRBD1; j_call: TRBJ2-2; clone_size: few; v_call: TRBV4-1; cdr3_nt: TGCGCCAGCAGCCCCATAGGGACAGGGTTTAGCACCGGGGAGCTGTTTTTT; cdr3_aa: CASSPIGTGFSTGELFF
d_call: TRBD2; j_call: TRBJ2-1; clone_size: NA; v_call: TRBV10-3; cdr3_nt: TGTGCCATCAGTGAGACGCGGACGCGGGGGAAAGGGACCAACAATGAGCAGTTCTTC; cdr3_aa: CAISETRTRGKGTNNEQFF
d_call: TRBD1; j_call: TRBJ2-5; clone_size: NA; v_call: TRBV7-2; cdr3_nt: TGTGCCAGCAGCTTGAACCGGGGACAGGGGGGAGATCAAGAGACCCAGTACTTC; cdr3_aa: CASSLNRGQGGDQETQYF
d_call: NA; j_call: TRBJ1-1; clone_size: NA; v_call: TRBV7-9; cdr3_nt: TGTGCCACGGAATCTTCTCAAACGAACACTGAAGCTTTCTTT; cdr3_aa: CATESSQTNTEAFF
d_call: NA; j_call: TRBJ2-1; clone_size: few; v_call: TRBV12-3/TRBV12-4; cdr3_nt: TGTGCCAGCAGTTTACGGTTCCAATCTTCCTACAATGAGCAGTTCTTC; cdr3_aa: CASSLRFQSSYNEQFF
d_call: NA; j_call: TRBJ2-5; clone_size: few; v_call: TRBV12-3/TRBV12-4; cdr3_nt: TGTGCCAGCACCCAACGGAGGGTTGGAGAGACCCAGTACTTC; cdr3_aa: CASTQRRVGETQYF
d_call: NA; j_call: TRBJ2-3; clone_size: NA; v_call: TRBV7-2; cdr3_nt: TGTGCCAGCAGCATCGGACAGTATAGCACAGATACGCAGTATTTT; cdr3_aa: CASSIGQYSTDTQYF
d_call: NA; j_call: TRBJ2-5; clone_size: NA; v_call: TRBV7-6; cdr3_nt: TGTGCCAGCAGCTTACTTTTGGGGCCCGGAAAAGAGACCCAGTACTTC; cdr3_aa: CASSLLLGPGKETQYF
d_call: TRBD1; j_call: TRBJ2-2; clone_size: NA; v_call: TRBV6-1; cdr3_nt: TGTGCCAGCAGTGCCCGTCCGCCCGGGACAGGGGGCATCGGCGGGGAGCTGTTTTTT; cdr3_aa: CASSARPPGTGGIGGELFF
d_call: TRBD1; j_call: TRBJ2-6; clone_size: NA; v_call: TRBV7-4; cdr3_nt: TGTGCCAGCAGCTCTAAAACCGGGTTGGACAGGGGAAATGGGGCCAACGTCCCGACTTTC; cdr3_aa: CASSSKTGLDRGNGANVPTF
d_call: NA; j_call: TRBJ2-3; clone_size: NA; v_call: TRBV6-2/TRBV6-3; cdr3_nt: TGTGCCAGCAGTCCCCTGAAGGGGGGGCCCTCAGATACGCAGTATTTT; cdr3_aa: CASSPLKGGPSDTQYF
d_call: NA; j_call: TRBJ2-3; clone_size: NA; v_call: TRBV9; cdr3_nt: TGTGCCAGCAGCGTAGCCGTCAGTCGGTTTGGGGGGCCAGATACGCAGTATTTT; cdr3_aa: CASSVAVSRFGGPDTQYF
d_call: NA; j_call: TRBJ2-5; clone_size: few; v_call: TRBV4-3; cdr3_nt: TGCGCCAGCAGCCAAGACGCGCAGGCGCAAGAGACCCAGTACTTC; cdr3_aa: CASSQDAQAQETQYF
d_call: TRBD1; j_call: TRBJ1-5; clone_size: NA; v_call: TRBV6-2/TRBV6-3; cdr3_nt: TGTGCCAGCAGCCAGCTCGGGACAGGGGGCTTCAATCAGCCCCAGCATTTT; cdr3_aa: CASSQLGTGGFNQPQHF
d_call: TRBD2; j_call: TRBJ2-4; clone_size: few; v_call: TRBV27; cdr3_nt: TGTGCCAGCACCCTACTAGCGGGGGGCGTCTTAGCCAAAAACATTCAGTACTTC; cdr3_aa: CASTLLAGGVLAKNIQYF
d_call: NA; j_call: TRBJ2-7; clone_size: NA; v_call: TRBV15; cdr3_nt: TGTGCCACCAGCAAGGACCGGTCCTTTCTTGGGGGCGAGCAGTACTTC; cdr3_aa: CATSKDRSFLGGEQYF
d_call: TRBD1; j_call: TRBJ2-7; clone_size: few; v_call: TRBV27; cdr3_nt: TGTGCCAGCAGAGGGACAGGGTGGGGCGAGCAGTACTTC; cdr3_aa: CASRGTGWGEQYF
d_call: NA; j_call: TRBJ1-3; clone_size: NA; v_call: TRBV10-3; cdr3_nt: TGTGCCATCTACGTTAGCTCTGGAAACACCATATATTTT; cdr3_aa: CAIYVSSGNTIYF
d_call: NA; j_call: TRBJ2-2; clone_size: many; v_call: TRBV28; cdr3_nt: TGTGCCAGCAGTTTTTTCGTCGGACCCCGAACCACCGGGGAGCTGTTTTTT; cdr3_aa: CASSFFVGPRTTGELFF
d_call: TRBD1; j_call: TRBJ1-1; clone_size: many; v_call: TRBV6-5; cdr3_nt: TGTGCCAGCAGCCGAGGACAGGGGTGGAACACTGAAGCTTTCTTT; cdr3_aa: CASSRGQGWNTEAFF
d_call: NA; j_call: TRBJ2-2; clone_size: NA; v_call: TRBV28; cdr3_nt: TGTGCCAGCCGCTTTAACAGGGGGGAGCTGTTTTTT; cdr3_aa: CASRFNRGELFF
d_call: NA; j_call: TRBJ2-1; clone_size: NA; v_call: TRBV6-5; cdr3_nt: TGTGCCAGCAGTCCCGGGATACACAATGAGCAGTTCTTC; cdr3_aa: CASSPGIHNEQFF
d_call: NA; j_call: TRBJ2-2; clone_size: few; v_call: TRBV6-5; cdr3_nt: TGTGCCAGCAGTCACCCCAAGGTCGACATTACGGACACCGGGGAGCTGTTTTTT; cdr3_aa: CASSHPKVDITDTGELFF
d_call: NA; j_call: TRBJ2-1; clone_size: few; v_call: TRBV4-3; cdr3_nt: TGCGCCAGCAGCCAAGCTCCGGGGTCCTCCTACAATGAGCAGTTCTTC; cdr3_aa: CASSQAPGSSYNEQFF
d_call: NA; j_call: TRBJ1-2; clone_size: NA; v_call: TRBV7-6; cdr3_nt: TGTGCCAGCAGCTTGGACAGTAGAGGCTACACCTTC; cdr3_aa: CASSLDSRGYTF
d_call: NA; j_call: TRBJ1-2; clone_size: few; v_call: TRBV5-1; cdr3_nt: TGCGCCAGCAGCTTGGGAGGCAGTGCCTATGGCTACACCTTC; cdr3_aa: CASSLGGSAYGYTF
d_call: NA; j_call: TRBJ2-2; clone_size: NA; v_call: TRBV11-2; cdr3_nt: TGTGCCAGCAGCCCGTGGACCGAGGAAAGAGGGGCCGGGGAGCTGTTTTTT; cdr3_aa: CASSPWTEERGAGELFF
d_call: NA; j_call: TRBJ2-3; clone_size: NA; v_call: TRBV19; cdr3_nt: TGTGCCAGTAGTATAGAGGGGGCGGAAGGAGATACGCAGTATTTT; cdr3_aa: CASSIEGAEGDTQYF
d_call: TRBD1; j_call: TRBJ1-2; clone_size: NA; v_call: TRBV10-1; cdr3_nt: TGCGCCAGCCTATGGACCGGGACAGGGACAACCTATGGCTACACCTTC; cdr3_aa: CASLWTGTGTTYGYTF
d_call: NA; j_call: TRBJ2-7; clone_size: many; v_call: TRBV7-9; cdr3_nt: TGTGCCAGCAGCTTCTCAGGCCGCACGTTAAACTACGAGCAGTACTTC; cdr3_aa: CASSFSGRTLNYEQYF
d_call: NA; j_call: TRBJ1-5; clone_size: few; v_call: TRBV6-2/TRBV6-3; cdr3_nt: TGTGCCAGCAGTGCTGACGTTTCAGGGGGCAATCAGCCCCAGCATTTT; cdr3_aa: CASSADVSGGNQPQHF
d_call: NA; j_call: TRBJ2-1; clone_size: many; v_call: TRBV7-6; cdr3_nt: TGTGCCAGCAGCTTAGCGGGGGAGGCCTACAATGAGCAGTTCTTC; cdr3_aa: CASSLAGEAYNEQFF
d_call: TRBD1; j_call: TRBJ2-1; clone_size: NA; v_call: TRBV9; cdr3_nt: TGTGCCAGCAGGGCCGGGACAGACAATGAGCAGTTCTTC; cdr3_aa: CASRAGTDNEQFF
d_call: NA; j_call: TRBJ2-5; clone_size: NA; v_call: TRBV5-1; cdr3_nt: TGCGCCAGCAGCGGGGACGAAAAGTACTTC; cdr3_aa: CASSGDEKYF